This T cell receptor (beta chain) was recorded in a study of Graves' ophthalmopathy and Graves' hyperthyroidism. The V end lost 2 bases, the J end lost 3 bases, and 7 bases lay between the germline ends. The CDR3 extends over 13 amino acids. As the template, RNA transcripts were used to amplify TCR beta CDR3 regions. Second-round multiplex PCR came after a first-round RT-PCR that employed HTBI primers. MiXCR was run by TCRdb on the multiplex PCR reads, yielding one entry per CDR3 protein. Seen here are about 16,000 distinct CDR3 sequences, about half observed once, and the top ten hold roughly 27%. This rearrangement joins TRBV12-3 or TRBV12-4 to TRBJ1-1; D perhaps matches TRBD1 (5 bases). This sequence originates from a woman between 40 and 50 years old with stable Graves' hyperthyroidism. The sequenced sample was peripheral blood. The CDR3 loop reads CASSLWGDTEAFF. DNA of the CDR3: TGTGCCAGCAGTTTATGGGGGGACACTGAAGCTTTCTTT.